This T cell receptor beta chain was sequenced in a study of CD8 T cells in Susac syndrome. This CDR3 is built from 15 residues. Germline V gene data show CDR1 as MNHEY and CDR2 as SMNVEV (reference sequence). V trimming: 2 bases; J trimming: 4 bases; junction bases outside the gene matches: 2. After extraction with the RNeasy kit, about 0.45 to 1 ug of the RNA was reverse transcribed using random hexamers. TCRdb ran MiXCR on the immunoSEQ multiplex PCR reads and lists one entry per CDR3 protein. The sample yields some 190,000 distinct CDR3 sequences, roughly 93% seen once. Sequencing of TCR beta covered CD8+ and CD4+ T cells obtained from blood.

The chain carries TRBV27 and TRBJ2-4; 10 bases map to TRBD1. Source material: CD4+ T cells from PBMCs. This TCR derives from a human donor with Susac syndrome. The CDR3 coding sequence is TGTGCCAGCAGTTTACCGGGACAGGGGAAAAACATTCAGTACTTC. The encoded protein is CASSLPGQGKNIQYF.